One and the same sample provided the 25 T cell receptor beta chains below, sequenced in a study of blood T cell repertoires in COVID-19. Assay used: immunoSEQ multiplex PCR; TCRdb lists only in-frame clones, some missing. The sample includes around 76,000 clones, around nine tenths of them seen just once. Sample: peripheral blood. The receptor set was obtained from a man in his 60s with acute or convalescent COVID-19.

This chain links TRBV7-8 with TRBJ1-2, with D possibly matching TRBD1 (6 bases). V was clipped by 3 bases and J by 1 base, with 9 bases between them. Germline CDR1 is SGHVS and CDR2 is FQNEAQ. This CDR3 region has 14 residues. This chain's CDR3 is CASSFRDNNYGYTF. Written as DNA, the CDR3 is TGTGCCAGCAGCTTCCGGGACAATAACTATGGCTACACCTTC.

The gene calls are TRBV5-8 and TRBJ2-2; D is ambiguous. The CDR3 has 14 residues. The V and J ends lost 0 bases and 0 bases respectively, with 3 bases between them. Germline V gives CDR1 SGHTS, CDR2 YDEGEE. Here the CDR3 reads CASSLDTNTGELFF. For the CDR3, the DNA is TGTGCCAGCAGCTTGGACACGAACACCGGGGAGCTGTTTTTT.

CDR3 nucleotide sequence: TGTGCCAGCAGCTTAAGGGCAGGACAGGGATCCACCGGGGAGCTGTTTTTT. It translates to CASSLRAGQGSTGELFF. The gene calls are TRBV7-2 and TRBJ2-2, with 8 nucleotides matching TRBD1. CDR3 size: 17 residues. Germline-derived CDR1 and CDR2 are SGHTA and FQGNSA. The V gene end was trimmed by 2 bases and the J gene end by 4 bases; junction bases not matched to a gene: 9.

This clone occurred a few times. The chain joins TRBV5-1 to TRBJ1-1, with D possibly matching TRBD1 (6 bases). Trimming cost V 1 base and J 6 bases, with 10 bases left between them. Germline loops: CDR1 SGHRS, CDR2 YFSETQ. The CDR3 length is 13 residues. CDR3 DNA: TGCGCCAGCAGCTTGACAGGGAAGGCTGAAGCTTTCTTT. It encodes CASSLTGKAEAFF. Looking up the rest from reference TRBV5-1 and TRBJ1-1 gives the full variable domain: KAGVTQTPRYLIKTRGQQVTLSCSPISGHRSVSWYQQTPGQGLQFLFEYFSETQRNKGNFPGRFSGRQFSNSRSEMNVSTLELGDSALYLCASSLTGKAEAFFGQGTRLTVV.

The rearrangement joins TRBV6-5 to TRBJ2-7, with TRBD1 as a possible D gene (6 bases). Trimming took off 1 base at V and 2 bases at J, with 9 bases between the two ends. Germline V gene lookup returns CDR1 MNHEY and CDR2 SVGAGI. The CDR3 is 14 amino acids. The CDR3, as DNA: TGTGCCAGCAGTTACTATAAGGGGGCCTACGAGCAGTACTTC. Amino acid sequence: CASSYYKGAYEQYF.

This clone was seen only once. The chain employs TRBV3-1 (or the pseudogene TRBV3-2) and TRBJ1-2, with TRBD1 matching 7 bases. The germline CDR1 and CDR2 sequences are LGHDT and YNNKEL (reference sequence). V gave up 0 bases and J gave up 8 bases; unmatched junction bases: 12. CDR3 length: 16 amino acids. CDR3 nucleotide sequence: TGTGCCAGCAGCCAAGATGCAGTCAAGCCCAGGGGGGGCTACACCTTC. This codes for CASSQDAVKPRGGYTF.

The chain is built from TRBV5-6 and TRBJ1-2; possible D gene TRBD1, 5 bases. Per germline, CDR1 SGHDT and CDR2 YYEEEE. The CDR3 is made up of 16 amino acids. Trimming took 0 bases from V and 4 from J, leaving 16 bases between them. CDR3 sequence (DNA): TGTGCCAGCAGCTTGGCCGGCAGGGCAGGGATCTATGGCTACACCTTC. Residues: CASSLAGRAGIYGYTF.

This clone appeared once. V is TRBV27 and J is TRBJ2-2, with 8 bases identical to TRBD2. The CDR3 loop spans 13 amino acids. V lost 8 bases, J lost 5 bases, and 4 bases stayed unmatched. CDR1 is MNHEY and CDR2 is SMNVEV in the germline V gene (reference sequence). The CDR3: CASFTGGTGELFF. The CDR3 DNA is TGTGCCAGCTTCACGGGGGGGACCGGGGAGCTGTTTTTT.

The chain couples TRBV19 to TRBJ2-1, with 9 bases identical to TRBD2. The V gene's germline CDR1 is LNHDA and CDR2 SQIVND (reference sequence). Trimming took 2 bases from V and 7 from J; bases not matched to a gene: 6. The CDR3 sequence is 15 residues long. As DNA, the CDR3 is TGTGCCAGTAGTATATTTGGCGGGAGGGAAAATGAGCAGTTCTTC. The encoded protein is CASSIFGGRENEQFF.

The chain couples TRBV6-5 to TRBJ2-2, with 12 bases matching TRBD2. The trim removed 7 bases at V and 8 bases at J, leaving 8 bases unmatched. Germline V gives CDR1 MNHEY, CDR2 SVGAGI. This CDR3 is built from 15 residues. This chain's CDR3 is CASKQTSGSSGELFF. In DNA, the CDR3 is TGTGCCAGCAAGCAGACTAGCGGGAGTTCTGGGGAGCTGTTTTTT.

The chain couples TRBV10-1 to TRBJ2-1; 13 nucleotides match TRBD2. From germline, CDR1 is WNHNN and CDR2 SYGVQD (reference sequence). Trimming removed 6 bases from V and 7 bases from J; junction bases left unmatched: 6. The CDR3 has 15 amino acids. The chain's CDR3 is CASSVLAGGWNEQFF. CDR3 coding DNA: TGCGCCAGCAGCGTACTAGCGGGGGGGTGGAATGAGCAGTTCTTC.

In this sample, this clone turned up a few times. This chain connects TRBV5-1 to TRBJ1-2, with 9 bases that match TRBD1. CDR1 SGHRS and CDR2 YFSETQ come from the germline V gene. Trimming took 4 bases from V and 7 from J; bases not matched to a gene: 8. The CDR3 runs 14 residues. This CDR3 reads CASSLPGQGSGYTF. The CDR3 DNA reads as TGCGCCAGCAGCCTGCCGGGACAGGGAAGTGGCTACACCTTC.

This chain uses TRBV10-3 with TRBJ2-7; 11 bases match TRBD1. The V segment lost 6 bases and the J segment 3 bases; nucleotides outside the gene matches: 4. In germline, CDR1 is ENHRY, CDR2 SYGVKD. This CDR3 has 14 residues. Here the CDR3 reads CAISTGTGGYEQYF. For the CDR3, the DNA is TGTGCCATCAGCACCGGGACAGGGGGCTACGAGCAGTACTTC.

The chain combines TRBV24-1 with TRBJ2-5; 7 positions agree with TRBD1. There are 14 residues in the CDR3. Trimming removed 4 bases from V and 2 bases from J; junction bases left unmatched: 3. In germline, CDR1 is KGHDR, CDR2 SFDVKD. The CDR3 loop reads CATSDPRGQETQYF. As DNA, the CDR3 is TGTGCCACCAGTGACCCCAGGGGGCAAGAGACCCAGTACTTC.

The CDR3 region is CASSQVTGGSGNTIYF. CDR3 DNA sequence: TGTGCCAGCAGCCAAGTCACGGGAGGCTCTGGAAACACCATATATTTT. The J gene is TRBJ1-3, the V gene TRBV14, with unresolved D. There are 16 residues in the CDR3. V shed 1 base and J shed 0 bases, with 10 bases lying between them. CDR1 SGHDN and CDR2 FVKESK come from the germline V gene.

Only a few counts were recorded for this clone. The chain combines TRBV27 with TRBJ1-5, with a possible D match to TRBD1 (5 bases). V was clipped by 2 bases and J by 4 bases, with 18 bases between them. This CDR3 is built from 17 residues. Germline lookup yields CDR1 MNHEY and CDR2 SMNVEV (reference sequence). CDR3 nucleotide sequence: TGTGCCAGCAGTTTACGGCTGGGGGGTGAAGGGAATCAGCCCCAGCATTTT. Amino acid sequence: CASSLRLGGEGNQPQHF.

The rearrangement uses TRBV20-1 and TRBJ1-2; D remains unclear. This CDR3 has 11 residues. The V gene lost 7 bases and the J gene lost 7 bases, with 13 bases spanning the gap. The germline V gene encodes CDR1 DFQATT and CDR2 SNEGSKA (reference sequence). CDR3: CSVRTPSGYTF. The CDR3 DNA sequence: TGCAGTGTTAGGACTCCCTCTGGCTACACCTTC.

The chain recombines TRBV5-5 with TRBJ2-7; D is perhaps TRBD2 (5 bases). V was clipped by 5 bases and J by 2 bases, with 14 bases between them. The germline V gene has CDR1 SGHKS and CDR2 YYEKEE (reference sequence). CDR3 length equals 14 residues. Here the CDR3 DNA reads TGTGCCAGCAGTAGCGCGAACTCACCCTACGAGCAGTACTTC. It translates to CASSSANSPYEQYF.

This chain uses TRBV6-5 with TRBJ2-7; no clear D. Germline CDR1 reads MNHEY; CDR2 reads SVGAGI. Trimming removed 4 bases at V and 3 bases at J, with 10 bases between. This CDR3 contains 13 residues. CDR3 in amino acids: CASSLELVYEQYF. The CDR3 DNA sequence: TGTGCCAGCAGTTTGGAGCTGGTCTACGAGCAGTACTTC.

This chain links TRBV14 with TRBJ2-1, with a possible D match to TRBD2 (6 bases). Germline values: CDR1 SGHDN, CDR2 FVKESK. The CDR3 is 17 residues long. Trimming left V 3 bases short and J 4 bases short, with 19 bases between. CDR3 DNA sequence: TGTGCCAGCAGCCACACAGCTTCGGGACTCATTTACAATGAGCAGTTCTTC. Translation: CASSHTASGLIYNEQFF.

A remark on this clone: Distinct nucleotide sequences in the sample also encode this CDR3. The V and J genes are TRBV6-5 and TRBJ1-5; perhaps TRBD1 as D (5 bases). Germline CDR1 MNHEY, CDR2 SVGAGI. There are 15 residues in the CDR3. The germline V and J ends were trimmed by 2 bases and 3 bases, with 11 bases remaining between them. This CDR3 reads CASSYGGANNQPQHF. In nucleotides, the CDR3 is TGTGCCAGCAGTTACGGTGGGGCGAACAATCAGCCCCAGCATTTT.

Only a few counts were recorded for this clone. V is TRBV27 and J is TRBJ1-1; the D gene is possibly TRBD1 (5 bases). The CDR3 spans 13 residues. Germline values: CDR1 MNHEY, CDR2 SMNVEV (reference sequence). Between the trimmed V and J ends, which lost 7 bases and 5 bases, there was a span of 14 bases. The CDR3 coding sequence is TGTGCCAGCAATTCAGGGATTGGGACTGAAGCTTTCTTT. Translation: CASNSGIGTEAFF.

The chain couples TRBV2 to TRBJ1-1, with D uncertain. CDR1 is SNHLY, CDR2 FYNNEI, per germline. V was cut by 6 bases and J by 5 bases, with 10 bases left in between. This CDR3 comprises 12 residues. The CDR3 loop reads CASSLTRTEAFF. CDR3 nucleotide sequence: TGTGCCAGCAGCCTGACGAGGACTGAAGCTTTCTTT.

V is TRBV5-1 and J is TRBJ1-2; D gene uncertain. The V gene lost 0 bases and the J gene lost 6 bases, with 15 bases spanning the gap. The CDR3 runs 15 residues. Germline V gene data show CDR1 as SGHRS and CDR2 as YFSETQ. CDR3 sequence reads: CASSLEVPWGDGYTF. The CDR3 nucleotides read TGCGCCAGCAGCTTGGAGGTCCCCTGGGGAGATGGCTACACCTTC.

This clone showed up just once. The chain links TRBV7-2 to TRBJ2-5; TRBD2 aligns across 7 bases. J gave up 5 bases and V 0 bases, and 6 bases lay outside the gene matches. The CDR3 is 15 amino acids. Looked up from germline, CDR1 is SGHTA and CDR2 is FQGNSA. CDR3 nucleotides: TGTGCCAGCAGCTTAGCGGGAGGGCCGGGGGAGACCCAGTACTTC. Its translation: CASSLAGGPGETQYF.